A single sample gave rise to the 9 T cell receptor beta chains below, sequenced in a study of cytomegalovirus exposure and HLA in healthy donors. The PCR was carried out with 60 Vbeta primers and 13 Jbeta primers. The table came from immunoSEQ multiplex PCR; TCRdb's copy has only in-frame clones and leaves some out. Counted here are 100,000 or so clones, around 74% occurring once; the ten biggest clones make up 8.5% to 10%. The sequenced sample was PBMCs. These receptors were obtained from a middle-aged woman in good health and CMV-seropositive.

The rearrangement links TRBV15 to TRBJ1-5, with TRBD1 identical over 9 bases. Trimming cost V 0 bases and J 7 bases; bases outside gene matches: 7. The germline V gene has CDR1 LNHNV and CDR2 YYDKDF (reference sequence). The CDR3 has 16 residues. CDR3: CATSRDAGTGYQPQHF. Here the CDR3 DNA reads TGTGCCACCAGCAGAGATGCCGGGACAGGGTACCAGCCCCAGCATTTT.

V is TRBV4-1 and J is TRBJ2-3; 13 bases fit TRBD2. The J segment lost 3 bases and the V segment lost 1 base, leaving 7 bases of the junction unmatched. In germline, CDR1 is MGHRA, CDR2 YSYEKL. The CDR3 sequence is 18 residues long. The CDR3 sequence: CASSQVTTSGGITDTQYF. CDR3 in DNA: TGCGCCAGCAGCCAAGTGACGACTAGCGGGGGGATAACAGATACGCAGTATTTT.

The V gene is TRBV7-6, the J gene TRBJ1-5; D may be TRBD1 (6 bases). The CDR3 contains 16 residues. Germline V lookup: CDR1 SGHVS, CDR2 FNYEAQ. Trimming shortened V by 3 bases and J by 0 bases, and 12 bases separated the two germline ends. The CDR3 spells CASSFNYRVSNQPQHF. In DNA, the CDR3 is TGTGCCAGCAGCTTTAACTACAGGGTTAGCAATCAGCCCCAGCATTTT.

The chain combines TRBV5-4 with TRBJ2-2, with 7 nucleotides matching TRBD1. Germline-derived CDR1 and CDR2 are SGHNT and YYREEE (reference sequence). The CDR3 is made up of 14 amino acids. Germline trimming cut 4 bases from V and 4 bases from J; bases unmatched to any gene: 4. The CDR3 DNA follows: TGTGCCAGCAGCAGAGACAGGGTCACCGGGGAGCTGTTTTTT. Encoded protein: CASSRDRVTGELFF.

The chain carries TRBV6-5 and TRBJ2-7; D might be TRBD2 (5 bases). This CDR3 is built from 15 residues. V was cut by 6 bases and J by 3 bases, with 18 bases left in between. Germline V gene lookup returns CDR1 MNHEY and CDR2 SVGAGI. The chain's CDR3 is CASSPFTGFVYEQYF. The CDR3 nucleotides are TGTGCCAGCAGCCCGTTTACGGGATTTGTCTACGAGCAGTACTTC.

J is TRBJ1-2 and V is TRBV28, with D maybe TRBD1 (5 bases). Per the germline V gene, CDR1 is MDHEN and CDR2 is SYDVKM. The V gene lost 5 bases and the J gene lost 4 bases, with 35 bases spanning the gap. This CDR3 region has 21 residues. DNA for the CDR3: TGTGCCAGCAGTGGGGGGATGGATGATGTCGGTCGCGGGCAGTTCTCCTATGGCTACACCTTC. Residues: CASSGGMDDVGRGQFSYGYTF.

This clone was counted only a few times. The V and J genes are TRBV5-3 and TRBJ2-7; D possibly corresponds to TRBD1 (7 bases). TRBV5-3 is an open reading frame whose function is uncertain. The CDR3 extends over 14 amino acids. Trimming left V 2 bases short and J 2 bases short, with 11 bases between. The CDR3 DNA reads TGTGCCAGAAGCTTCAGGGGGGTCACCTACGAGCAGTACTTC. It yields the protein CARSFRGVTYEQYF.

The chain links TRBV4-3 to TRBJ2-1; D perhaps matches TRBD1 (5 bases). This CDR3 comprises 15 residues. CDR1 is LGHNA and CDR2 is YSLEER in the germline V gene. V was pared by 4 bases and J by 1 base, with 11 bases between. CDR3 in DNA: TGCGCCAGCAGCCGCCTGACAGATTCCTACAATGAGCAGTTCTTC. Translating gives CASSRLTDSYNEQFF.

The CDR3 region is CASTGQYNQPQHF. The CDR3 coding sequence is TGTGCCAGTACGGGACAGTACAATCAGCCCCAGCATTTT. J is TRBJ1-5 and V is TRBV19; 7 bases are a match to TRBD1. The CDR3 sequence is 13 residues long. The germline V gene has CDR1 LNHDA and CDR2 SQIVND (reference sequence). After removal of 7 bases from V and 3 bases from J, the junction contained 3 bases not matched to a gene.